This T cell receptor (beta chain) came from a study of identical twins. Study findings and constraints: Twin sharing of out-of-frame TCR alpha was underestimated by models in monozygotic pairs.

The germline CDR1 and CDR2 sequences are PRHDT and FYEKMQ (reference sequence). The CDR3 loop spans 14 amino acids. V dropped 5 bases and J dropped 2 bases, with 13 bases sitting between them. Comments on this clonotype: Its antigen is still unknown.

TCRdb redid the calling of the 5' RACE reads with MiXCR, one entry per CDR3 protein. Counted here are 400,000 to 600,000 distinct CDR3 sequences, more than 20% occurring once; the ten biggest clones make up around 0.47%. These data are also associated with another study on yellow fever vaccine responses in identical twins. As reported in that work: Each twin's T cell response to the vaccine was reported to look partly convergent and partly personalized.

The source of this sequence is a woman aged 18-35 years in good health. Sequencing was done on a sample of CD4+ T cells sorted from blood. J is TRBJ2-7 and V is TRBV13; D not certain. CDR3 residues: CASSPLDGAYEQYF. Written as DNA, the CDR3 is TGTGCCAGCAGCCCCCTGGACGGTGCCTACGAGCAGTACTTC.